This TCR beta chain derives from a study of T cells in Graves' hyperthyroidism and ophthalmopathy. Study-level findings and limits: The majority of expanded thyroid clonotypes above 0.001 also appeared in blood.

For Graves' hyperthyroidism to be stable, ophthalmopathy could not progress within 18 months. The hyperthyroidism patients had all been newly diagnosed, and their disease duration was under 2 months. Their ages ranged from 18 to 65 years. V lost 6 bases to trimming and J lost 2 bases; unmatched junction nucleotides: 6. Germline assignment: CDR1 MNHNS and CDR2 SASEGT. This CDR3 is 16 amino acids long. RNA transcripts were the template for amplifying TCR beta CDR3 regions. The HTBI set primed first-round TCR CDR3 RT-PCR. TCRdb fed the multiplex PCR reads into MiXCR, producing one record per CDR3 protein. The sample has about 510,000 distinct CDR3 sequences, about 14% seen once. This clonotype appeared many times. Its target is not known.

The TCR originated in a woman aged 40 to 50 with Graves' hyperthyroidism. The chain recombines TRBV6-1 with TRBJ2-3; the match to TRBD2 covers 12 bases. Source material: blood. CDR3 sequence: CASSPGLAGSTDTQYF. The CDR3 DNA reads TGTGCCAGCAGCCCCGGACTAGCGGGATCCACAGATACGCAGTATTTT.